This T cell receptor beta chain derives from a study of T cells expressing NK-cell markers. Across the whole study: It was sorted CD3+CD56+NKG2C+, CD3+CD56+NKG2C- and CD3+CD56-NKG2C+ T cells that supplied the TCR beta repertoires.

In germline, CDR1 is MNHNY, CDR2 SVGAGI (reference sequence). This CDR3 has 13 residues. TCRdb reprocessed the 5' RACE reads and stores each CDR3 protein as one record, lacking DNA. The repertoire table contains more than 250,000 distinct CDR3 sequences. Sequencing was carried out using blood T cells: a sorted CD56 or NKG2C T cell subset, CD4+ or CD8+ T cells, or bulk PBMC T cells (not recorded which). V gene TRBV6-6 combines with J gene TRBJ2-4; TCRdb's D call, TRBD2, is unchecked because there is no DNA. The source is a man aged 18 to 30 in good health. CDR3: CASSRLAEDIQYF.